The rows below give T cell receptor beta chains drawn from one sample of a study of blood T cell repertoires in COVID-19. The table came from immunoSEQ multiplex PCR; TCRdb's copy has only in-frame clones and leaves some out. The data show approximately 28,000 clones, 60% to 85% seen once. Sequencing used peripheral blood. Source of these receptors: a woman in her 70s with active or convalescent COVID-19. Both conserved end residues are part of each CDR3. Each record gives: D gene, J gene, clone size, V gene, CDR3 protein, CDR3 DNA. A D gene is named only where the DNA matches it firmly. Clone sizes are given selectively: once, few, many, or a class where the clone is expanded.

>TRBD1|TRBJ2-7|.|TRBV30
CAWSVGQGASYEQYF
TGTGCCTGGAGTGTCGGACAGGGGGCCTCCTACGAGCAGTACTTC
>TRBD1|TRBJ1-1|.|TRBV27
CASSPTDRGFQGFEAFF
TGTGCCAGCAGTCCTACGGACAGGGGATTTCAAGGCTTTGAAGCTTTCTTT
>.|TRBJ2-7|few|TRBV20-1
CSASATSGYEQYF
TGCAGTGCTAGTGCCACCTCCGGGTACGAGCAGTACTTC
>.|TRBJ1-5|.|TRBV30
CAWGTLGEGSQPQHF
TGTGCCTGGGGGACCTTGGGGGAGGGGAGTCAGCCCCAGCATTTT
>.|TRBJ2-1|.|TRBV18
CASSPPRTYNEQFF
TGTGCCAGCTCACCACCGCGTACCTACAATGAGCAGTTCTTC
>.|TRBJ1-5|.|TRBV15
CATSPRGRGNGQPQHF
TGTGCCACCAGCCCCCGGGGGAGGGGAAACGGTCAGCCCCAGCATTTT
>TRBD2|TRBJ2-3|.|TRBV11-3
CASSLIGGGSDTQYF
TGTGCCAGCAGCTTGATTGGCGGGGGATCAGATACGCAGTATTTT
>.|TRBJ2-1|.|TRBV20-1
CSASTSTNNEQFF
TGCAGTGCTAGTACTAGCACCAACAATGAGCAGTTCTTC
>.|TRBJ2-1|.|TRBV5-1
CASSLGQEPYNEQFF
TGCGCCAGCAGCTTAGGCCAGGAACCCTACAATGAGCAGTTCTTC
>TRBD1|TRBJ2-3|.|TRBV6-5
CASRRQGVGTDTQYF
TGTGCCAGCAGACGACAGGGAGTTGGAACAGATACGCAGTATTTT
>.|TRBJ2-2|few|TRBV28
CASSLPAGNTGELFF
TGTGCCAGCAGTTTACCAGCGGGGAACACCGGGGAGCTGTTTTTT
>.|TRBJ2-1|.|TRBV7-3
CASSSGQSQEQFF
TGTGCCAGCAGCTCCGGACAGTCCCAGGAGCAGTTCTTC
>.|TRBJ2-6|.|TRBV6-6
CATGPPGTSGANVLTF
TGTGCCACCGGACCACCAGGGACTTCTGGGGCCAACGTCCTGACTTTC
>.|TRBJ2-3|.|TRBV5-1
CASSLGLGGYGTDTQYF
TGCGCCAGCAGCTTGGGTCTTGGGGGCTACGGCACAGATACGCAGTATTTT